The 20 T cell receptor beta chains below all came from one sample that was sequenced in a study of cytomegalovirus exposure and HLA in healthy donors. PCR primers comprised 60 Vbeta and 13 Jbeta primers. The assay was immunoSEQ multiplex PCR, and TCRdb's table has in-frame clones only and misses some. The sample carries fewer than 200,000 clones, approximately 80% recorded once. The sample was PBMCs. Receptor source: a female donor in good health and CMV-seronegative.

V is TRBV30 and J is TRBJ2-7, with 7 bases that match TRBD2. The germline CDR1 and CDR2 sequences are GTSNPN and SVGIG (reference sequence). The CDR3 has 15 amino acids. V gave up 3 bases and J gave up 6 bases; unmatched junction bases: 14. CDR3 region: CAWRRWRESHGEQYF. The CDR3 DNA sequence: TGTGCCTGGAGGCGGTGGCGGGAGTCCCATGGCGAGCAGTACTTC.

About this clone itself: Other DNA sequences in this sample translate to the same CDR3. The chain joins TRBV2 to TRBJ2-7; D is undetermined. The CDR3 loop spans 11 amino acids. Trimming removed 8 bases at V and 3 bases at J, with 8 bases between. The V gene's germline CDR1 is SNHLY and CDR2 FYNNEI. This CDR3 reads CASSLSYEQYF. The DNA for the CDR3 is TGTGCCAGCTCTCTGAGCTACGAGCAGTACTTC.

The rearrangement uses TRBV19 and TRBJ2-1; 8 positions match TRBD2. J was trimmed by 0 bases and V by 4 bases; bases with no gene match: 5. There are 16 residues in the CDR3. Germline V CDR1 and CDR2: LNHDA, SQIVND (reference sequence). The CDR3 loop reads CASSKTSGVSYNEQFF. CDR3 sequence (DNA): TGTGCCAGTAGTAAAACTAGCGGAGTCTCCTACAATGAGCAGTTCTTC.

This clone appeared a few times. The J gene is TRBJ1-1, the V gene TRBV30; a weak D match, TRBD1 (6 bases). Germline V CDR1 and CDR2: GTSNPN, SVGIG (reference sequence). V was trimmed by 0 bases and J by 1 base, leaving 9 bases between them. CDR3 length: 14 residues. The CDR3 DNA reads TGTGCCTGGAGTGTATACAGGGCGAACACTGAAGCTTTCTTT. It translates to CAWSVYRANTEAFF.

The chain carries TRBV21-1 and TRBJ2-3; the table's TRBD2 call for D was not verified on the DNA. TRBV21-1 is a recognized pseudogene. CDR3 size: 15 residues. This CDR3 is CASKTTPQNPPTQYF. The CDR3 DNA reads as TGTGCCAGCAAGACTACTCCACAAAACCCGCCCACGCAGTATTTT.

The V and J genes are TRBV9 and TRBJ2-5; perhaps TRBD1 as D (6 bases). The CDR3 contains 16 residues. CDR1 and CDR2 (germline): SGDLS, YYNGEE. Trimming pared 3 bases from V and 5 bases from J, leaving 20 bases between. CDR3 residues: CASSAGDTTSGETQYF. The DNA of the CDR3 is TGTGCCAGCAGCGCCGGGGACACGACCTCCGGGGAGACCCAGTACTTC.

The V call is TRBV5-4, the J call TRBJ2-5; D possibly corresponds to TRBD2 (6 bases). The germline V gene has CDR1 SGHNT and CDR2 YYREEE (reference sequence). The length of the CDR3 is 14 residues. Deletions cut 0 bases from V and 7 bases from J, with 13 bases between. CDR3 amino acids: CASSLERGAGTQYF. CDR3 nucleotide sequence: TGTGCCAGCAGCTTGGAGCGAGGAGCGGGGACCCAGTACTTC.

The chain joins TRBV6-1 to TRBJ2-5; a possible D gene is TRBD2 (6 bases). The germline V and J ends were trimmed by 2 bases and 9 bases, with 16 bases remaining between them. The CDR3 contains 14 residues. Germline assignment: CDR1 MNHNS and CDR2 SASEGT. Here the CDR3 DNA reads TGTGCCAGCAGTGAATGGGGAGGCGCTTTGGCCCAGTACTTC. Amino acids: CASSEWGGALAQYF.

The chain joins TRBV29-1 to TRBJ2-5; possibly TRBD1 for D (6 bases). The CDR3 sequence is 14 residues long. From germline, CDR1 is SQVTM and CDR2 ANQGSEA. Trimming took off 5 bases at V and 4 bases at J, with 17 bases between the two ends. CDR3 in amino acids: CSVPQQGRLETQYF. The CDR3 DNA is TGCAGCGTTCCCCAACAGGGAAGGCTAGAGACCCAGTACTTC.

The CDR3 DNA follows: TGTGCCAGCAGTGAATCGGGACTCAACTTTCTGAACAATGAGCAGTTCTTC. This sequence encodes CASSESGLNFLNNEQFF. The gene calls are TRBV2 and TRBJ2-1, with D possibly TRBD2 on 6 matching bases. Germline V gene sequence: CDR1 SNHLY, CDR2 FYNNEI. Deletions cut 2 bases from V and 5 bases from J, with 19 bases between. The CDR3 length is 17 residues.

The chain joins TRBV2 to TRBJ1-2, with 7 bases lining up with TRBD1. V lost 5 bases, J lost 4 bases, and 10 bases stayed unmatched. Looked up from germline, CDR1 is SNHLY and CDR2 is FYNNEI. The CDR3 length is 15 residues. The CDR3 is CASSFGQDVLYGYTF. The DNA of the CDR3 is TGTGCCAGCAGTTTCGGACAGGACGTGCTCTATGGCTACACCTTC. The variable domain in full, completed from reference TRBV2 and TRBJ1-2, reads EPEVTQTPSHQVTQMGQEVILRCVPISNHLYFYWYRQILGQKVEFLVSFYNNEISEKSEIFDDQFSVERPDGSNFTLKIRSTKLEDSAMYFCASSFGQDVLYGYTFGSGTRLTVV.

This sequence joins TRBV27 and TRBJ2-7; tentatively, D is TRBD1 (5 bases). This CDR3 has 13 amino acids. CDR1 MNHEY and CDR2 SMNVEV come from the germline V gene (reference sequence). Trimming removed 4 bases from V and 4 bases from J, with 11 bases in between. CDR3 in DNA: TGTGCCAGCAGTTCAACCGACAGTTACGAGCAGTACTTC. It specifies CASSSTDSYEQYF.

The chain couples TRBV5-1 to TRBJ1-2; a possible D gene is TRBD1 (6 bases). Germline V gene lookup returns CDR1 SGHRS and CDR2 YFSETQ. The V and J ends lost 4 bases and 6 bases respectively, with 13 bases between them. The CDR3 runs to 13 residues. The CDR3 DNA reads TGCGCCAGCAGCCCGGACAGAAAAAATGGCTACACCTTC. It codes for CASSPDRKNGYTF.

This clone turned up a few times. The chain uses TRBV2 and TRBJ2-7; 11 nucleotides line up with TRBD2. CDR1 and CDR2 from the germline V gene are SNHLY and FYNNEI. V lost 7 bases and J lost 7; bases outside the gene matches: 6. The CDR3 length is 13 residues. CDR3 sequence (DNA): TGTGCCAGCACTATTAGCGGGAGGGGAGAGCAGTACTTC. This gives the protein CASTISGRGEQYF.

The rearrangement joins TRBV5-4 to TRBJ2-1; no clear D gene. The CDR3 runs 14 residues. With 4 bases removed from V and 0 bases from J, the gap between germline ends came to 8 bases. Germline V gene sequence: CDR1 SGHNT, CDR2 YYREEE (reference sequence). CDR3 protein: CASSPLSSYNEQFF. In DNA, the CDR3 is TGTGCCAGCAGCCCTCTGAGCTCCTACAATGAGCAGTTCTTC.

The chain employs TRBV5-1 and TRBJ1-2; 7 positions agree with TRBD1. The CDR3 has 15 amino acids. CDR1 is SGHRS, CDR2 YFSETQ, per germline. V was pared by 2 bases and J by 2 bases, with 6 bases of the junction left unmatched. For the CDR3, the DNA is TGCGCCAGCAGCTTCGGGACAGCCTTGAACTATGGCTACACCTTC. Its protein is CASSFGTALNYGYTF.

The V call is TRBV5-1, the J call TRBJ2-3, with 10 positions matching TRBD2. CDR3 length equals 16 residues. Germline CDR1 SGHRS, CDR2 YFSETQ. The V and J ends lost 0 bases and 4 bases, in that order; junction bases with no gene match: 5. The CDR3 DNA sequence: TGCGCCAGCAGCTTGGACCTAGCGGGAGAAGCAGATACGCAGTATTTT. Translated, it gives CASSLDLAGEADTQYF.

To note about this clone: This CDR3 is also generated by other DNA sequences in the sample. The chain is built from TRBV15 and TRBJ1-5, with 7 bases matching TRBD1. J gave up 7 bases and V 5 bases, and 5 bases lay outside the gene matches. The CDR3 extends over 13 amino acids. Germline V gives CDR1 LNHNV, CDR2 YYDKDF (reference sequence). CDR3 DNA sequence: TGTGCCACCAGCCGCGACAGGGACCAGCCCCAGCATTTT. Translating gives CATSRDRDQPQHF.

A few counts support this clone. J is TRBJ1-3 and V is TRBV11-3; D gene unclear. The V end was cut by 5 bases, the J end by 0 bases, with 14 bases between. The CDR3 is made up of 16 amino acids. Germline V gene lookup returns CDR1 SGHNT and CDR2 YENEEA. The CDR3 loop reads CASSQHTGSSGNTIYF. In DNA, the CDR3 is TGTGCCAGCAGCCAGCACACGGGGAGCTCTGGAAACACCATATATTTT.

This sequence joins TRBV11-3 and TRBJ2-1; TRBD2 aligns across 7 bases. Germline V gives CDR1 SGHNT, CDR2 YENEEA. Trimming took 1 base from V and 6 from J; bases not matched to a gene: 6. The CDR3 covers 15 residues. CDR3 nucleotides: TGTGCCAGCAGCTTAGGGGCTAGCGGAACCAATGAGCAGTTCTTC. It specifies CASSLGASGTNEQFF.